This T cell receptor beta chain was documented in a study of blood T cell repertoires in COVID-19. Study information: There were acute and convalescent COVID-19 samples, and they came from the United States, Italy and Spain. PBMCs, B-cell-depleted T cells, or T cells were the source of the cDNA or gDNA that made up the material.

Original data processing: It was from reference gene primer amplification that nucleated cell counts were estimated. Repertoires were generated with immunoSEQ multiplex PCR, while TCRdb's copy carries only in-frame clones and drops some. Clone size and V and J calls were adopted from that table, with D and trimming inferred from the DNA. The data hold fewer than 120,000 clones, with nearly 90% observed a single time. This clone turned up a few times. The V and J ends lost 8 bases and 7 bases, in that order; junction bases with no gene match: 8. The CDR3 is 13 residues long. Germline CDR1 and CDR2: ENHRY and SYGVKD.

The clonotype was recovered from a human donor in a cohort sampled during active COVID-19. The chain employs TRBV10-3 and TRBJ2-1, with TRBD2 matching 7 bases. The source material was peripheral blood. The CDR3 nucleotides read TGTGCCATCCGGAGCGGGAATGCTAATGAGCAGTTCTTC. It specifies CAIRSGNANEQFF.